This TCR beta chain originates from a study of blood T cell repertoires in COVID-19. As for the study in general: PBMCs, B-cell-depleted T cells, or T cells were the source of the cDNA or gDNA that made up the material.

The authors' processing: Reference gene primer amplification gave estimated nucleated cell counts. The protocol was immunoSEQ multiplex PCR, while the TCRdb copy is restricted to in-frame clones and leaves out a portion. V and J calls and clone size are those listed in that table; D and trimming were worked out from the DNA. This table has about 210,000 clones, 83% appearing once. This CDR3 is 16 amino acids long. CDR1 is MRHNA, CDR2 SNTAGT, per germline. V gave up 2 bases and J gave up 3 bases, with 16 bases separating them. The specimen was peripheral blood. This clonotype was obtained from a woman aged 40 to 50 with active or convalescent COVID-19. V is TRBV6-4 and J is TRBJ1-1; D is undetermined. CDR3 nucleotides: TGTGCCAGCAGTGACCCCCATTGGAGGCGAGACACTGAAGCTTTCTTT. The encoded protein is CASSDPHWRRDTEAFF.